This T cell receptor (beta chain) came from a study of cytomegalovirus exposure and HLA in healthy donors. A word on this clone: No antigen is known for it.

A multiplex PCR was run with 60 Vbeta primers and 13 Jbeta primers. The protocol was immunoSEQ multiplex PCR, while the TCRdb copy is restricted to in-frame clones and leaves out a portion. The table shows around 150,000 clones, with about 74% occurring only once. Points from the study as a whole: Cytomegalovirus-associated status was assigned to about 170 TCR beta chains.

The specimen sequenced was PBMCs. The clonotype was recovered from a woman aged 45-65 years in good health and CMV-seronegative.

The CDR3 DNA reads as TGTGCCAGCAGGGGACAGGAAAACACTGAAGCTTTCTTT. Translation: CASRGQENTEAFF. The chain joins TRBV6-4 to TRBJ1-1, with TRBD1 identical over 8 bases. Germline-derived CDR1 and CDR2 are MRHNA and SNTAGT. The CDR3 extends over 13 amino acids. Trimming cost V 6 bases and J 2 bases; bases outside gene matches: 2.